The rows below give T cell receptor beta chains drawn from one sample of a study of T cells in Graves' hyperthyroidism and ophthalmopathy. TCRdb reprocessed the multiplex PCR reads with MiXCR, giving one entry per CDR3 protein. The sample records just over 550,000 distinct CDR3 sequences, about 43% being singletons. Sequenced input: peripheral blood or thyroid tissue (not recorded which). Source of these receptors: a woman aged 18-29 years with Graves' hyperthyroidism. Each CDR3 is given without its conserved first and last residue. Some rows mark clone size as missing; the rest say once, few, many or name a class of expanded clone.

CDR3: AISETSGTYEQY
V: TRBV10-3
size: few
J: TRBJ2-7

CDR3: ASSDFLTGDGETQY
V: TRBV25-1
size: -
J: TRBJ2-5

CDR3: SVEGGGNIDEQF
V: TRBV29-1
size: -
J: -

CDR3: ASSERSRSGPLAF
V: TRBV2
size: few
J: TRBJ1-1

CDR3: ASSLRGILYGYT
V: TRBV7-9
size: few
J: TRBJ1-2

CDR3: ATSDSGLAGGQETQY
V: TRBV24-1
size: -
J: TRBJ2-5

CDR3: SARDETQTKANYGYT
V: TRBV20-1
size: -
J: TRBJ1-2

CDR3: ASRRRDRGGEQY
V: TRBV2
size: few
J: TRBJ2-7

CDR3: ATSRGHPSGANVLT
V: TRBV15
size: -
J: TRBJ2-6

CDR3: ASSRQPKEDSPLH
V: TRBV2
size: -
J: TRBJ1-6

CDR3: ASSELRTSSGNTIY
V: TRBV2
size: many
J: TRBJ1-3

CDR3: ASSPGQGITEAF
V: TRBV9
size: -
J: TRBJ1-1

CDR3: ATSRWGLAGGGTQY
V: TRBV15
size: once
J: TRBJ2-5

CDR3: ASSKDRGGTYEQY
V: TRBV7-9
size: -
J: TRBJ2-7

CDR3: ASSHDRALYEQY
V: TRBV2
size: -
J: TRBJ2-7

CDR3: SATPGPETQY
V: TRBV29-1
size: once
J: TRBJ2-5

CDR3: ASSVTPGAGELF
V: TRBV9
size: -
J: TRBJ2-2

CDR3: ASSLEGTGVNQPQH
V: TRBV25-1
size: -
J: TRBJ1-5

CDR3: ASSLDVGLNTEAF
V: TRBV7-6
size: -
J: TRBJ1-1

CDR3: ATSDAGTGEQY
V: TRBV24-1
size: -
J: TRBJ2-7

CDR3: SARVTGQETQY
V: TRBV20-1
size: -
J: TRBJ2-5

CDR3: SARVGAGGIGNQPQH
V: TRBV20-1
size: -
J: TRBJ1-5

CDR3: ASSSQDNSPLH
V: TRBV19
size: few
J: TRBJ1-6

CDR3: ASSTGDTQY
V: TRBV2
size: -
J: TRBJ2-3

CDR3: ASSQLQGYGYT
V: TRBV14
size: many
J: TRBJ1-2

CDR3: ASSRGDGTQY
V: TRBV7-9
size: -
J: TRBJ2-5

CDR3: ASAPQGNQPQH
V: TRBV19
size: -
J: TRBJ1-5

CDR3: AISSGITDTQY
V: TRBV10-3
size: few
J: TRBJ2-3

CDR3: ASSVGQHYEQY
V: TRBV9
size: many
J: TRBJ2-7

CDR3: AVGQGRPQH
V: TRBV10-3
size: -
J: TRBJ1-5

CDR3: ASSVSGEAF
V: TRBV27
size: -
J: TRBJ1-1

CDR3: ADRGGQRIETQY
V: TRBV19
size: -
J: TRBJ2-5

CDR3: ASSSQGAGYT
V: TRBV13
size: few
J: TRBJ1-2

CDR3: ASRPTSEIGYEQY
V: TRBV7-2
size: once
J: TRBJ2-7

CDR3: ASSLDQGVNYGYT
V: TRBV7-2
size: -
J: TRBJ1-2

CDR3: ASSVGGSNYGYT
V: TRBV9
size: many
J: TRBJ1-2

CDR3: ASVDPTGGYGYT
V: TRBV25-1
size: -
J: TRBJ1-2

CDR3: ASSPGGGFNQPQH
V: TRBV7-9
size: -
J: TRBJ1-5

CDR3: ASSPLNSRRMNTEAF
V: TRBV9
size: once
J: TRBJ1-1

CDR3: ASTSGFSLQETQH
V: TRBV2
size: -
J: TRBJ1-5

CDR3: ASSYTFPGGAYEQY
V: TRBV2
size: once
J: TRBJ2-7

CDR3: SALTGTNSPLH
V: TRBV20-1
size: few
J: TRBJ1-6

CDR3: ASSVGDIGETQY
V: TRBV11-2
size: -
J: TRBJ2-5